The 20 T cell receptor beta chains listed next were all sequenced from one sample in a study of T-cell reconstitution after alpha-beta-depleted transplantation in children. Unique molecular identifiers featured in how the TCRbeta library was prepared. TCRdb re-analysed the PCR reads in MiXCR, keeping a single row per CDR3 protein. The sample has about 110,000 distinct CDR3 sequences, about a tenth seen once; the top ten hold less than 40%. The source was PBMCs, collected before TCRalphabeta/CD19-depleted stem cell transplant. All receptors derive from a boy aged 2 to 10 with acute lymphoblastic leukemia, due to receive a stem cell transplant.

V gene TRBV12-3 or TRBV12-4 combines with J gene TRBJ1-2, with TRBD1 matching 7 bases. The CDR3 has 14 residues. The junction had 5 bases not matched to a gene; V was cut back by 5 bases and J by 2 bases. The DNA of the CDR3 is TGTGCCAGCAGTGCTCAGGGGGTGAACTATGGCTACACCTTC. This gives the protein CASSAQGVNYGYTF.

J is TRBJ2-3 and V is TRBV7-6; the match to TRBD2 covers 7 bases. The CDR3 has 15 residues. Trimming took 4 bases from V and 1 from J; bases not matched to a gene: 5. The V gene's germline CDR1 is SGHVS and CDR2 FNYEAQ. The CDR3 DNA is TGTGCCAGCAGCTCCTCGGGAGGACGCACAGATACGCAGTATTTT. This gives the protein CASSSSGGRTDTQYF.

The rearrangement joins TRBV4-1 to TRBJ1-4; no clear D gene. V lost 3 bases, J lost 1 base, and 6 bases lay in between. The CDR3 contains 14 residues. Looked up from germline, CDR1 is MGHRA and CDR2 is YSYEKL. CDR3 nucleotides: TGCGCCAGCAGCCAGGAGGTAACTAATGAAAAACTGTTTTTT. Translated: CASSQEVTNEKLFF.

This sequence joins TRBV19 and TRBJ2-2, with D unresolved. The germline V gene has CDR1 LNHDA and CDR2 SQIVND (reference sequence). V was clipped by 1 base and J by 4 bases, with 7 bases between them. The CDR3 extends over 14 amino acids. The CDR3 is CASSIARATGELFF. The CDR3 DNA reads TGTGCCAGTAGTATAGCCCGGGCCACCGGGGAGCTGTTTTTT.

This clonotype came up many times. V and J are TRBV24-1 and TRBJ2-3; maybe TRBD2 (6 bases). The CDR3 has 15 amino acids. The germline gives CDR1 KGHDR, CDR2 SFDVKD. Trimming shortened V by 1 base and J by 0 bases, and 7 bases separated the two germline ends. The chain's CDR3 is CATSDLTSSTDTQYF. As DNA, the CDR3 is TGTGCCACCAGTGATTTAACTAGCAGCACAGATACGCAGTATTTT.

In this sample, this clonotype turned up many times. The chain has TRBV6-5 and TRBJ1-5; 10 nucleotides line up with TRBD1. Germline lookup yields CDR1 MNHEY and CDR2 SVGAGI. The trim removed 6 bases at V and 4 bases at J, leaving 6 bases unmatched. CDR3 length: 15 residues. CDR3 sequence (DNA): TGTGCCAGCAGGCGGGACAGGGGACCAAATCAGCCCCAGCATTTT. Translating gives CASRRDRGPNQPQHF.

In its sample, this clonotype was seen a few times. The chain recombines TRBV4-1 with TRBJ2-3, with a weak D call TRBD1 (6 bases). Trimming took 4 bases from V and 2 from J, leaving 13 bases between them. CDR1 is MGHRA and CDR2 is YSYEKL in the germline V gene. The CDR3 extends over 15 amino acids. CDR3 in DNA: TGCGCCAGCAGCCGGCGGACAGCGGACACAGATACGCAGTATTTT. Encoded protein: CASSRRTADTDTQYF.

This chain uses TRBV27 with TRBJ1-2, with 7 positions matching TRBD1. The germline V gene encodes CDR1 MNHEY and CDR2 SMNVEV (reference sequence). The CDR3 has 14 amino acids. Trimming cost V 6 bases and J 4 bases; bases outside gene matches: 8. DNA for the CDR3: TGTGCCAGCAGGGAACCGGGACAGAGCTATGGCTACACCTTC. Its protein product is CASREPGQSYGYTF.

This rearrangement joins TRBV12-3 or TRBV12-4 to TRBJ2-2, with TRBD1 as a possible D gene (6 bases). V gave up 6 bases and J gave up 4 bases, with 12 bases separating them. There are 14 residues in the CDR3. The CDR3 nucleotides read TGTGCCAGCAGCCGTGGGACACCCACCGGGGAGCTGTTTTTT. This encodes CASSRGTPTGELFF.

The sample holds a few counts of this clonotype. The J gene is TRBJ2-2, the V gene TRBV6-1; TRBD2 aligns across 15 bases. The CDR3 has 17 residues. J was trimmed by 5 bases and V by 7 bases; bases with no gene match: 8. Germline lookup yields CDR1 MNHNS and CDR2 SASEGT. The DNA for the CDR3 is TGTGCCAGCACCCGAGGGGGGACTAGCGGGAGGACCGGGGAGCTGTTTTTT. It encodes CASTRGGTSGRTGELFF.

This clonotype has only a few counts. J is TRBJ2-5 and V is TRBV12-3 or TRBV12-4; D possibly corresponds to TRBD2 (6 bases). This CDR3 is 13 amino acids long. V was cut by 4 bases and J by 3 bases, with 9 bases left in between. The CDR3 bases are TGTGCCAGCAGTTACCGGGAGAAAGAGACCCAGTACTTC. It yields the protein CASSYREKETQYF.

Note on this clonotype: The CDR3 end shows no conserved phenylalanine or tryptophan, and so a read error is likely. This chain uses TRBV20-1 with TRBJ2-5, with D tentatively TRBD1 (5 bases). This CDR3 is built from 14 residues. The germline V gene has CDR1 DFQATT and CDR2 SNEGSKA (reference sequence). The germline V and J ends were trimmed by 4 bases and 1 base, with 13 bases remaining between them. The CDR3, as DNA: TGCAGTGCTAATTTGCTAGGGGTCCAAGAGACCCAGTACTAC. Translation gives CSANLLGVQETQYY.

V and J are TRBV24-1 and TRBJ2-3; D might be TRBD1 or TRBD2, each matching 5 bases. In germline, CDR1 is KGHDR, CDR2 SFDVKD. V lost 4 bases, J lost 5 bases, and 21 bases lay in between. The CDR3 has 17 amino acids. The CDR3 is CATSDIPGTQSGDTQYF. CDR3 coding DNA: TGTGCCACCAGTGACATCCCCGGGACCCAGAGCGGAGATACGCAGTATTTT.

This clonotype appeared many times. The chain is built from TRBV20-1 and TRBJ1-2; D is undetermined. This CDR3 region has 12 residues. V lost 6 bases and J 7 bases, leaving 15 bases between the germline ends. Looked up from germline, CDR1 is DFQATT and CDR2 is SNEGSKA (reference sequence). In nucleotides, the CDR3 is TGCAGTGCCGAGAATCCACCGGGTGGCTACACCTTC. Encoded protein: CSAENPPGGYTF.

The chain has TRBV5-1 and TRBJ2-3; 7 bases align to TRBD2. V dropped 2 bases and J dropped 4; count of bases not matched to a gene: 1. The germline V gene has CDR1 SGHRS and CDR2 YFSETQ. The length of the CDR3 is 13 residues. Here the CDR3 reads CASSLREADTQYF. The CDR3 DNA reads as TGCGCCAGCAGCTTACGGGAGGCAGATACGCAGTATTTT.

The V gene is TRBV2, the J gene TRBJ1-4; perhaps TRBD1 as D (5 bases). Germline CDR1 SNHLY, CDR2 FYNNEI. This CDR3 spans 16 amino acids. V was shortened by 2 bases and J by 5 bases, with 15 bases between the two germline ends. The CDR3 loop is CASSEPGGGPNEKLFF. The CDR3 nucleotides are TGTGCCAGCAGTGAACCCGGCGGGGGACCAAATGAAAAACTGTTTTTT.

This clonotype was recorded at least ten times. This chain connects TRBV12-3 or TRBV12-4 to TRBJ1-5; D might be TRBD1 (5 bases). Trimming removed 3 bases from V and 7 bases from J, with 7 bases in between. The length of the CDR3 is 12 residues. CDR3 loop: CASSFDSQPQHF. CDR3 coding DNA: TGTGCCAGCAGTTTCGACAGCCAGCCCCAGCATTTT.

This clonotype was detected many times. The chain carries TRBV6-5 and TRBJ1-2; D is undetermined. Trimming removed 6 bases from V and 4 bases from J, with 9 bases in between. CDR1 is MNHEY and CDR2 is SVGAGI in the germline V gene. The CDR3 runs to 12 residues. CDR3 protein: CASSGGFYGYTF. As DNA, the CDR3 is TGTGCCAGCAGCGGCGGGTTCTATGGCTACACCTTC.

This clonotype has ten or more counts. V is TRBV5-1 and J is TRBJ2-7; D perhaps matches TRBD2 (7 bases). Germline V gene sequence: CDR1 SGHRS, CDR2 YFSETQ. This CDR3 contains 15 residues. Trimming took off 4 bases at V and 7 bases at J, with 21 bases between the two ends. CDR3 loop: CASSPGRAGVLEQYF. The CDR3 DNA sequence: TGCGCCAGCAGCCCGGGGAGGGCAGGGGTGCTGGAGCAGTACTTC.

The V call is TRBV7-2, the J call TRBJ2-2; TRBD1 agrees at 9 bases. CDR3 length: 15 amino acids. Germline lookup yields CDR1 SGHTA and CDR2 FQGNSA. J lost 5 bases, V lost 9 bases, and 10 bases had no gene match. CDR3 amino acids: CASTGGRRTTGELFF. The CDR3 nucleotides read TGTGCCAGTACAGGGGGCCGGCGCACGACCGGGGAGCTGTTTTTT.